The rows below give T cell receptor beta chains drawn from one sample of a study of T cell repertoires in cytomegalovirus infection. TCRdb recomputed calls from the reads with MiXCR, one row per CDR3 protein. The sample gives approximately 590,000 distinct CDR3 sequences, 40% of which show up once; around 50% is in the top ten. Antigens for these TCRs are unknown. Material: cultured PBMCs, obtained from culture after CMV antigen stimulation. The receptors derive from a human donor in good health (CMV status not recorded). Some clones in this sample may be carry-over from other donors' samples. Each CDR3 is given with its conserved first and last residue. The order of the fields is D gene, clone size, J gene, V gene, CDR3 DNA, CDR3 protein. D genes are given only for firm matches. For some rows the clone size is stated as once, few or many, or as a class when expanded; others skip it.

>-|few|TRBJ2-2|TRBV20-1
TGCAGTGCTAGAGATGGAAAGCGAGGTGGGGAGCTGTTTTTT
CSARDGKRGGELFF
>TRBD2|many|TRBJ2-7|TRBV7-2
TGTGCCAGCAGCTTTCGGGAGGCGGGTATGGGGTTGTGCTTC
CASSFREAGMGLCF
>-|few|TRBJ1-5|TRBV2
TGTGCCAGCAGTGTGGGGGAGCGCAATCAGCCCCAGCATTTT
CASSVGERNQPQHF
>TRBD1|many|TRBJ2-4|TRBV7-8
TGTGCCAGCAGCTTTGGGACAGGGGGGGTCAAAAACATTCAGTACTTC
CASSFGTGGVKNIQYF
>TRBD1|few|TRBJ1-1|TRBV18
TGTGCCAGCTCTACCGACAGGGCCACTGAAGCTTTCTTT
CASSTDRATEAFF
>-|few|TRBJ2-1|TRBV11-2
TGTGCCAGCAGCGCGTCCTCGGGTAATGAGCAGTTCTTC
CASSASSGNEQFF
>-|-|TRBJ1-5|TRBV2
TGTGCCAGCAACCGAAATAAGGGTTATGTGCCCCAGCATTTT
CASNRNKGYVPQHF
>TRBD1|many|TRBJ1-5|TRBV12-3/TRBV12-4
TGTGCCAGCAGTTTACAACAGGGGGCGAATCAGCCCCAGCATTTT
CASSLQQGANQPQHF
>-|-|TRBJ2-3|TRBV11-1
TGTGCCAGCGTGCGCGACTCAGGCACAGATACGCAGTATTTT
CASVRDSGTDTQYF
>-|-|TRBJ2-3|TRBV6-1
TGTGCCAGCAGTCCGGCCCGTGGGGATACGCAGTATTTT
CASSPARGDTQYF
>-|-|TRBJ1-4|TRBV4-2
TGTGCCAGCAGCCCCACGGGTTCTGAAAAACTGTTTTTT
CASSPTGSEKLFF
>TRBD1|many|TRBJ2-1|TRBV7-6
TGTGCCAGCAGACAAGACAGGGACCACTACAATGAGCAGTTCTTC
CASRQDRDHYNEQFF
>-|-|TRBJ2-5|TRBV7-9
TGTGCCAGCCGGGGACCCTCTGGGACCCAGTACTTC
CASRGPSGTQYF
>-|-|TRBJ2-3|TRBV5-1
TGCGCCATCCCGTCCGAGAGCGCTGAAGATACGCAGTATTTT
CAIPSESAEDTQYF
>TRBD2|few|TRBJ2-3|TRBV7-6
TGTGCCAGCAGCTTAAGGCCTAGCGGAGGGGTGGATACGCAGTATTTT
CASSLRPSGGVDTQYF
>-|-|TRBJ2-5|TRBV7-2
TGTGCCAGCAGCATCAGGGATCTGCCCCAGTACTTC
CASSIRDLPQYF
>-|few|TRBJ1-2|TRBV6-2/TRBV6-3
TGTGCCAGCAGTCCCGTGAGTGCGGGGGTCCGACCTTATGGCTACACCTTC
CASSPVSAGVRPYGYTF
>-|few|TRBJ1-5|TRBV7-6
TGTGCCAGCAGCCTTCAGAGCAATCAGCCCCAGCATTTT
CASSLQSNQPQHF
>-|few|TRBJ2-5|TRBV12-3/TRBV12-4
TGTGCCAGCAGACCCGGGACCGACAAGGAGACCCAGTACTTC
CASRPGTDKETQYF
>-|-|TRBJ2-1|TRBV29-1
TGCAGCTCCGGTGGGGGACCCTACAATGAGCAGTTCTTC
CSSGGGPYNEQFF
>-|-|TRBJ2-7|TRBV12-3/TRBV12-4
TGTGCCAGCAGTTCCCCCGTAGGGGTTGGCTCCTACGAGCAGTACTTC
CASSSPVGVGSYEQYF
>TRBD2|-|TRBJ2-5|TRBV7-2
TGTGCCAGCAGCTTCGGACTAGCGCGATACCAAGAGACCCAGTACTTC
CASSFGLARYQETQYF
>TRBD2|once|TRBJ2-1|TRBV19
TGTGCCAGTAGTATTGCGGGAGGGCCGGATGAGCAGTTCTTC
CASSIAGGPDEQFF
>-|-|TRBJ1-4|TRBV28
TGTGCCAGCCGTTCTCTGTTGTTCACGACAGAGATATTTCGGGTCGATAATGAAAAACTGTTTTTT
CASRSLLFTTEIFRVDNEKLFF
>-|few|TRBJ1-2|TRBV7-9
TGTGCCAGCAGCTTATTTGGGAGTGGCTACACCTTC
CASSLFGSGYTF
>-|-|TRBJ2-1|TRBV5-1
TGCGCCAGCAGCTTGGCCCGGCTCGAGGGGCGCTTCGCCTACAATGAGCAGTTCTTC
CASSLARLEGRFAYNEQFF
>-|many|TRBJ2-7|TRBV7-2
TGTGCCAGCAGCTCCCACCGGGACGCCTCCTACGAGCAGTACTTC
CASSSHRDASYEQYF
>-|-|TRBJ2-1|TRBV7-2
TGTGCCAGCAGCTTAGGGGAGGTCATGGCCAATGAGCAGTTCTTC
CASSLGEVMANEQFF
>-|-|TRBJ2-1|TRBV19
TGTGCCAGTAGTATTCGGAGGGGTCCCTACAATGAGCAGTTCTTC
CASSIRRGPYNEQFF
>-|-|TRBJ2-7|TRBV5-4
TGTGCCAGCAGCCTCGTGCAGGGAACGAACTACGAGCAGTACTTC
CASSLVQGTNYEQYF